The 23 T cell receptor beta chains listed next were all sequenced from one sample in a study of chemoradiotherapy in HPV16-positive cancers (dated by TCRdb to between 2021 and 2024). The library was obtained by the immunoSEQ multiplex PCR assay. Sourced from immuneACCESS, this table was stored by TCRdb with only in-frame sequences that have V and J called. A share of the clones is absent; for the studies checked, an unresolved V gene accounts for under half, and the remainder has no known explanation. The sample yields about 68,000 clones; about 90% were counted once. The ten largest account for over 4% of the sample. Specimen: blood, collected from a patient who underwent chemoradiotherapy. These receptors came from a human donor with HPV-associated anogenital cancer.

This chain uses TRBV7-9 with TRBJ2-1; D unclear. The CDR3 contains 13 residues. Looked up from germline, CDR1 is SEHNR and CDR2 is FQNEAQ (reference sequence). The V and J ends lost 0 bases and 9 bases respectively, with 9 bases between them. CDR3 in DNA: TGTGCCAGCAGCTTAGCGTTTGATCGTGAGCAGTTCTTC. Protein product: CASSLAFDREQFF.

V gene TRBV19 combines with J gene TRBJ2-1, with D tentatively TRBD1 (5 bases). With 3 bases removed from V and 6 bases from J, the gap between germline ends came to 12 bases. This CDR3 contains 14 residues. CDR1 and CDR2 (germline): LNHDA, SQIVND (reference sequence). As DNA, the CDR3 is TGTGCCAGTAGTATTCAAGGGGCGTTCAATGAGCAGTTCTTC. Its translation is CASSIQGAFNEQFF.

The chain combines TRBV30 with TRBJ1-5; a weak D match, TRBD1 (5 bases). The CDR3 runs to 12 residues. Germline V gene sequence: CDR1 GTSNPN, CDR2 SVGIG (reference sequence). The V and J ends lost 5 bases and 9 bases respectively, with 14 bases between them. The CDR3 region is CAWGGPIGPQHF. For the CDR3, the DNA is TGTGCCTGGGGGGGACCCATAGGGCCCCAGCATTTT.

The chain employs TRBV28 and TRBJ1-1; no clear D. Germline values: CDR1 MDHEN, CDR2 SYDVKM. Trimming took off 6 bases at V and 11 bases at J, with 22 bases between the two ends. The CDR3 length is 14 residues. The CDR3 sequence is CASSNQMTGPIAFF. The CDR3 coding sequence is TGTGCCAGCAGCAATCAAATGACCGGCCCAATCGCTTTCTTT.

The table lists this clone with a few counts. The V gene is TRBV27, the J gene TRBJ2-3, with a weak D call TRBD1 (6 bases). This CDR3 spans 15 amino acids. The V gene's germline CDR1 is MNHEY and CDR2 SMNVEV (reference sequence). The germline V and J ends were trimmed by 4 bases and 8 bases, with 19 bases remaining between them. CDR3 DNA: TGTGCCAGCAGTTCCATGGGATTGAAAGGGGGTACGCAGTATTTT. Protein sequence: CASSSMGLKGGTQYF.

CDR3 DNA: TGTGCCAGCTCGGGAGGGGGACAGACCGGGGAGCTGTTTTTT. Amino acids: CASSGGGQTGELFF. V and J are TRBV11-3 and TRBJ2-2; a weak D match, TRBD2 (8 bases). This CDR3 spans 14 amino acids. Trimming pared 8 bases from V and 5 bases from J, leaving 15 bases between. Germline assignment: CDR1 SGHNT and CDR2 YENEEA.

The CDR3 nucleotides read TGTGCCAGCAGCTTGGGCAGGAACCGTGTGACTGAAGCTTTCTTT. Residues: CASSLGRNRVTEAFF. The chain employs TRBV5-4 and TRBJ1-1; D call uncertain. This CDR3 spans 15 amino acids. The ends were cut back, 0 bases at V and 5 bases at J, with 14 bases in the middle. Germline V lookup: CDR1 SGHNT, CDR2 YYREEE (reference sequence).

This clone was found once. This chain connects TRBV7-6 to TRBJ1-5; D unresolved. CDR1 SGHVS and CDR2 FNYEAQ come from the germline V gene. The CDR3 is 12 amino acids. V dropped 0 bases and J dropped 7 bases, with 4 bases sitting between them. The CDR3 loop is CASSLAGQPQHF. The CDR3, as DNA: TGTGCCAGCAGCTTAGCGGGACAGCCCCAGCATTTT. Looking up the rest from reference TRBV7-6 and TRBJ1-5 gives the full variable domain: GAGVSQSPRYKVTKRGQDVALRCDPISGHVSLYWYRQALGQGPEFLTYFNYEAQQDKSGLPNDRFSAERPEGSISTLTIQRTEQRDSAMYRCASSLAGQPQHFGDGTRLSIL.

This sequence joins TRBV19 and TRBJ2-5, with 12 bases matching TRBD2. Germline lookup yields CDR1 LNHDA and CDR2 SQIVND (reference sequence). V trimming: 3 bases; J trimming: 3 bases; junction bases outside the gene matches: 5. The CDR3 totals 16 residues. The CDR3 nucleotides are TGTGCCAGTAGTATCGGGCTAGCGGGAGGGGAAGAGACCCAGTACTTC. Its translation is CASSIGLAGGEETQYF.

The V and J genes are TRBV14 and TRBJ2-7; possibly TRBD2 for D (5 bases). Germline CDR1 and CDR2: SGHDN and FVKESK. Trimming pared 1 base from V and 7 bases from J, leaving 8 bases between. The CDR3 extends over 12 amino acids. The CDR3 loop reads CASSQVTGEQYF. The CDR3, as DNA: TGTGCCAGCAGCCAAGTGACGGGGGAGCAGTACTTC. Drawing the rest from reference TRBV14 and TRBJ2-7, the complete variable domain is EAGVTQFPSHSVIEKGQTVTLRCDPISGHDNLYWYRRVMGKEIKFLLHFVKESKQDESGMPNNRFLAERTGGTYSTLKVQPAELEDSGVYFCASSQVTGEQYFGPGTRLTVT.

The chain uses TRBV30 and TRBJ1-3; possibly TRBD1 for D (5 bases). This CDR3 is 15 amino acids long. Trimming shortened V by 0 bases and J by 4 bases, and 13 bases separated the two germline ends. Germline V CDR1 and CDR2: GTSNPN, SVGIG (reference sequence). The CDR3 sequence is CAWSVRRTKGNTIYF. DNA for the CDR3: TGTGCCTGGAGTGTACGGAGGACAAAGGGAAACACCATATATTTT.

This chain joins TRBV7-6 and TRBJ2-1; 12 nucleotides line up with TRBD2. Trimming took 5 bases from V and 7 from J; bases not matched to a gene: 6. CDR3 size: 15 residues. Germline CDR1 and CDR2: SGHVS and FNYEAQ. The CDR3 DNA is TGTGCCAGCAGCATCCTAGCGGGAGGGTTGAATGAGCAGTTCTTC. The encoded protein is CASSILAGGLNEQFF.

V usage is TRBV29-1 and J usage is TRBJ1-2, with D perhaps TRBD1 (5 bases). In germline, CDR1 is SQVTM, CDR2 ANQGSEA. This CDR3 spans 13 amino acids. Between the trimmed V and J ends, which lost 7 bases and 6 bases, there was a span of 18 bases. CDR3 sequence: CSAHSGGSNGYTF. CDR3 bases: TGCAGCGCACACAGTGGGGGTTCAAATGGCTACACCTTC.

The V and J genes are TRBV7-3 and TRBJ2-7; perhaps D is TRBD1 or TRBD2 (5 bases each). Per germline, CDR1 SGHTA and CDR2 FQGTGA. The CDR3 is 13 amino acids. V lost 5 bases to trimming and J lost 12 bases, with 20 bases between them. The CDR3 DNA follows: TGTGCCAGCAGCCCTGAGGGGACCTCAAGAATGTACTTC. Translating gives CASSPEGTSRMYF. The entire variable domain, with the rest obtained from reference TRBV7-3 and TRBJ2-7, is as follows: GAGVSQTPSNKVTEKGKYVELRCDPISGHTALYWYRQSLGQGPEFLIYFQGTGAADDSGLPNDRFFAVRPEGSVSTLKIQRTERGDSAVYLCASSPEGTSRMYFGPGTRLTVT.

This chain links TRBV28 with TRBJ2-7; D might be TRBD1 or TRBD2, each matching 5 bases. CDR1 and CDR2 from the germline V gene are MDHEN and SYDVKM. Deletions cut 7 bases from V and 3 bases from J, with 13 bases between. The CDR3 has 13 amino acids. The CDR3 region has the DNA TGTGCCAGCACAACTTTGGGGGTCTACGAGCAGTACTTC. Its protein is CASTTLGVYEQYF.

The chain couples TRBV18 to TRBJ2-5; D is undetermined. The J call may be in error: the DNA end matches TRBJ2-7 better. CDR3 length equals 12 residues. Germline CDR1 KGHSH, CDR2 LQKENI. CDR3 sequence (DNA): TGTGCCAGCTCACAATCAGCCTACGAGCAGTACTTC. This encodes CASSQSAYEQYF.

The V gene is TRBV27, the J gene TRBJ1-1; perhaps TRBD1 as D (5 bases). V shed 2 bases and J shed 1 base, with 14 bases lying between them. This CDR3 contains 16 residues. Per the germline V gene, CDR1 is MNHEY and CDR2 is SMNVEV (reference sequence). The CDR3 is CASSLVWGGENTEAFF. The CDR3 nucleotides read TGTGCCAGCAGTTTAGTATGGGGGGGTGAGAACACTGAAGCTTTCTTT.

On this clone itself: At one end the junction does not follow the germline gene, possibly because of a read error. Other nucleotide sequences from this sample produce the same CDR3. The CDR3 DNA reads as TGTGCCTGGAGTCGAAGGGACAGGGTCTATAATTCACCTCTCCACTTT. It yields the protein CAWSRRDRVYNSPLHF. V usage is TRBV30 and J usage is TRBJ1-6; 9 nucleotides agree with TRBD1. This CDR3 has 16 residues. Per the germline V gene, CDR1 is GTSNPN and CDR2 is SVGIG (reference sequence).

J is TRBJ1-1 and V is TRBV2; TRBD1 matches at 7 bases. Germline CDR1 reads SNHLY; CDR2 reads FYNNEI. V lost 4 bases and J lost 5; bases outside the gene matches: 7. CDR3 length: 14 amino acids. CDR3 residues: CASSAAGRGTEAFF. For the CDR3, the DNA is TGTGCCAGCAGTGCGGCTGGCAGGGGGACTGAAGCTTTCTTT.

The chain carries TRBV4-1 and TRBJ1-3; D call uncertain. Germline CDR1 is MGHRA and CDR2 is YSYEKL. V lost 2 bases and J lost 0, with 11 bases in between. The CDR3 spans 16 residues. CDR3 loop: CASSQTKDFSGNTIYF. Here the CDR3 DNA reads TGCGCCAGCAGCCAAACCAAGGACTTCTCTGGAAACACCATATATTTT.

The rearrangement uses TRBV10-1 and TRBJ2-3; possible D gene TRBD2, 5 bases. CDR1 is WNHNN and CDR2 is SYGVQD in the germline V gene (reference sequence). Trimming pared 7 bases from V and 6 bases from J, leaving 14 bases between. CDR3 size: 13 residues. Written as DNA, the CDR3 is TGCGCCAGCACCAGCGGACCTGCGGATACGCAGTATTTT. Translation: CASTSGPADTQYF.

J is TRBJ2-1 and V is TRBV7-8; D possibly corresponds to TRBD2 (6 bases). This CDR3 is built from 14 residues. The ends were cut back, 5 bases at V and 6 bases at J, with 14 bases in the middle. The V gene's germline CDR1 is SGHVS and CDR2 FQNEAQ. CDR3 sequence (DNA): TGTGCCAGCAGCCCCCGGGAGCTTAGCAATGAGCAGTTCTTC. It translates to CASSPRELSNEQFF.

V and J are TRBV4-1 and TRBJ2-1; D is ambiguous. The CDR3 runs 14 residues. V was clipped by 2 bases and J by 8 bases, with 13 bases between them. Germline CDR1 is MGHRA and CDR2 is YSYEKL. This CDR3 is CASSQPLFDHEQFF. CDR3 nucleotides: TGCGCCAGCAGCCAACCCCTATTTGACCATGAGCAGTTCTTC.